Below are 27 T cell receptor beta chains sequenced from a single sample in a study of T cell responses to AZD1222 COVID-19 vaccine. TCRdb keeps only in-frame clones here, not all; method: immunoSEQ multiplex PCR. The sample lists some 130,000 clones, around 90% occurring once. Sequencing used peripheral blood, obtained on day 0 of AZD1222 vaccination. These receptors were obtained from an adult in good health.

DNA for the CDR3: TGCAGCGTTGAACCGGGACAGGGAAGTACGGGCTACACCTTC. Translating gives CSVEPGQGSTGYTF. The gene calls are TRBV29-1 and TRBJ1-2; 9 bases map to TRBD1. The J segment lost 8 bases and the V segment lost 2 bases, leaving 9 bases of the junction unmatched. The germline CDR1 and CDR2 sequences are SQVTM and ANQGSEA. CDR3 size: 14 residues.

This chain joins TRBV5-7 and TRBJ1-5, with TRBD1 as a possible D gene (6 bases). TRBV5-7 belongs to the ORF category, with a function that is uncertain. The CDR3 has 18 residues. Trimming removed 3 bases from V and 3 bases from J, with 22 bases in between. DNA for the CDR3: TGTGCCAGCAGCTATAGCGTACAGGGCGGATATATCAATCAGCCCCAGCATTTT. Its protein product is CASSYSVQGGYINQPQHF.

The chain joins TRBV7-2 to TRBJ1-1, with 7 bases that match TRBD1. The CDR3 sequence is 14 residues long. V dropped 3 bases and J dropped 3; count of bases not matched to a gene: 4. Germline CDR1 SGHTA, CDR2 FQGNSA. CDR3 residues: CASSLDRFHTEAFF. In DNA form, the CDR3 reads TGTGCCAGCAGCTTGGACAGGTTCCACACTGAAGCTTTCTTT.

The chain combines TRBV18 with TRBJ1-5; a weak D match, TRBD1 (5 bases). This CDR3 contains 13 residues. CDR1 and CDR2 from the germline V gene are KGHSH and LQKENI. The V and J ends lost 5 bases and 7 bases respectively, with 12 bases between them. The CDR3 coding sequence is TGTGCCAGCTCATCGGACACTCTCCAGCCCCAGCATTTT. The encoded protein is CASSSDTLQPQHF.

This clone was detected only a few times. This rearrangement joins TRBV6-2 or TRBV6-3 to TRBJ2-7; no clear D gene. CDR1 and CDR2 (germline): MNHEY, SVGEGT. The CDR3 consists of 15 residues. V lost 0 bases to trimming and J lost 0 bases, with 9 bases between them. The CDR3 region has the DNA TGTGCCAGCAGTTACTCCCTCCTAAGCTCCTACGAGCAGTACTTC. It yields the protein CASSYSLLSSYEQYF.

The V call is TRBV19, the J call TRBJ1-1; D is unresolved. Germline CDR1 and CDR2: LNHDA and SQIVND (reference sequence). The CDR3 covers 13 residues. Trimming took off 3 bases at V and 5 bases at J, with 10 bases between the two ends. Here the CDR3 reads CASSIHLGTEAFF. CDR3 bases: TGTGCCAGTAGTATCCACTTGGGGACTGAAGCTTTCTTT.

J is TRBJ1-5 and V is TRBV12-3 or TRBV12-4; D remains unclear. Between the trimmed V and J ends, which lost 3 bases and 6 bases, there was a span of 9 bases. This CDR3 is built from 13 residues. This CDR3 reads CASSFRGGQPQHF. The CDR3 DNA is TGTGCCAGCAGTTTTCGGGGAGGTCAGCCCCAGCATTTT.

This rearrangement joins TRBV27 to TRBJ1-2, with a tentative D call TRBD1 (6 bases). The ends were cut back, 8 bases at V and 0 bases at J, with 16 bases in the middle. Germline-derived CDR1 and CDR2 are MNHEY and SMNVEV (reference sequence). The CDR3 covers 15 residues. Here the CDR3 DNA reads TGTGCCAGCTGGAAACAGGGCCTGTCTAACTATGGCTACACCTTC. Its protein product is CASWKQGLSNYGYTF.

The J gene is TRBJ1-6, the V gene TRBV25-1, with unresolved D. V dropped 3 bases and J dropped 9 bases, with 18 bases sitting between them. Germline V gives CDR1 MGHDK, CDR2 SYGVNS. The CDR3 length is 16 residues. The CDR3 DNA reads as TGTGCCAGCAGTGAGGAAGGACTCCTAAAAGGTTCACCCCTCCACTTT. Its protein product is CASSEEGLLKGSPLHF.

V gene TRBV19 combines with J gene TRBJ1-4, with a possible D match to TRBD1 (5 bases). The length of the CDR3 is 14 residues. Germline CDR1 and CDR2: LNHDA and SQIVND (reference sequence). The V gene lost 5 bases and the J gene lost 5 bases, with 12 bases spanning the gap. In DNA form, the CDR3 reads TGTGCCAGTAGTCGGGGACGGGAGAATGAAAAACTGTTTTTT. It specifies CASSRGRENEKLFF.

This clone was seen only once. The chain combines TRBV5-1 with TRBJ1-1; TRBD1 might be the D (6 bases). Trimming stripped 5 bases from V and 11 bases from J, with 16 bases between. This CDR3 contains 12 residues. The V gene's germline CDR1 is SGHRS and CDR2 YFSETQ. CDR3 DNA sequence: TGCGCCAGCAGTCAGGGGATCTTCCCCGCTTTCTTT. Translation: CASSQGIFPAFF.

Comment on this clone: The sample carries other DNA sequences with the same CDR3. This rearrangement joins TRBV5-1 to TRBJ1-1; D ambiguous. The germline V gene has CDR1 SGHRS and CDR2 YFSETQ. The CDR3 loop spans 14 amino acids. Trimming removed 0 bases from V and 2 bases from J, with 8 bases in between. CDR3 loop: CASSLDGRNTEAFF. In nucleotides, the CDR3 is TGCGCCAGCAGCTTGGACGGTAGAAACACTGAAGCTTTCTTT. Full variable domain (remainder filled in from reference TRBV5-1 and TRBJ1-1): KAGVTQTPRYLIKTRGQQVTLSCSPISGHRSVSWYQQTPGQGLQFLFEYFSETQRNKGNFPGRFSGRQFSNSRSEMNVSTLELGDSALYLCASSLDGRNTEAFFGQGTRLTVV.

This clone was observed a single time. The gene calls are TRBV4-2 and TRBJ1-6; D unclear. V lost 1 base, J lost 12 bases, and 28 bases lay in between. Germline CDR1 LGHNA, CDR2 YNFKEQ. This CDR3 comprises 19 residues. The CDR3 loop reads CASSQVLPPGTAKNVPLHF. The DNA for the CDR3 is TGTGCCAGCAGCCAAGTGTTACCTCCGGGAACAGCGAAAAATGTACCCCTCCACTTT.

DNA of the CDR3: TGTGCTAGTGGTCCTACAGGGGGATCCGGGGAGCTGTTTTTT. This encodes CASGPTGGSGELFF. The rearrangement uses TRBV12-5 and TRBJ2-2, with 8 bases identical to TRBD1. Germline V CDR1 and CDR2: LGHNT, FRNRAP. V dropped 5 bases and J dropped 6; count of bases not matched to a gene: 5. The CDR3 spans 14 residues.

This chain uses TRBV29-1 with TRBJ2-2; 7 bases align to TRBD1. V gave up 7 bases and J gave up 0 bases; unmatched junction bases: 11. CDR1 and CDR2 from the germline V gene are SQVTM and ANQGSEA. This CDR3 has 16 amino acids. This CDR3 is CSARTLGTANTGELFF. CDR3 nucleotides: TGCAGCGCGAGGACACTAGGGACAGCGAACACCGGGGAGCTGTTTTTT.

The rearrangement uses TRBV6-5 and TRBJ2-1, with TRBD2 matching over 8 bases. The CDR3 runs 15 residues. With 2 bases clipped from V and 8 bases from J, the junction kept 8 bases outside the gene matches. Germline CDR1 reads MNHEY; CDR2 reads SVGAGI. The CDR3 coding sequence is TGTGCCAGCAGTTACGCCCGGGGGGGGAGGGATGAGCAGTTCTTC. Amino acid sequence: CASSYARGGRDEQFF.

The rearrangement uses TRBV27 and TRBJ1-2, with TRBD1 as a possible D gene (5 bases). Per germline, CDR1 MNHEY and CDR2 SMNVEV (reference sequence). The germline V and J ends were trimmed by 1 base and 4 bases, with 10 bases remaining between them. The CDR3 consists of 14 residues. CDR3 protein: CASSLFSGSYGYTF. In nucleotides, the CDR3 is TGTGCCAGCAGTTTATTCTCAGGGTCCTATGGCTACACCTTC.

The chain links TRBV15 to TRBJ2-7; unclear D gene. CDR3 length equals 12 residues. V lost 0 bases and J 4 bases, leaving 4 bases between the germline ends. Germline V gives CDR1 LNHNV, CDR2 YYDKDF (reference sequence). CDR3 in amino acids: CATSRDRYEQYF. The CDR3 coding sequence is TGTGCCACCAGCAGAGATAGGTACGAGCAGTACTTC.

V usage is TRBV19 and J usage is TRBJ1-1; D perhaps matches TRBD1 (6 bases). The CDR3 covers 15 residues. The germline V gene encodes CDR1 LNHDA and CDR2 SQIVND (reference sequence). V lost 3 bases and J lost 5, with 16 bases in between. The CDR3 protein is CASSIRDRTKTEAFF. The CDR3 DNA sequence: TGTGCCAGTAGTATCCGCGACAGGACAAAGACTGAAGCTTTCTTT. The full variable domain, rest sourced from reference TRBV19 and TRBJ1-1, is DGGITQSPKYLFRKEGQNVTLSCEQNLNHDAMYWYRQDPGQGLRLIYYSQIVNDFQKGDIAEGYSVSREKKESFPLTVTSAQKNPTAFYLCASSIRDRTKTEAFFGQGTRLTVV.

This rearrangement joins TRBV30 to TRBJ1-2; 8 bases agree with TRBD1. This CDR3 contains 16 residues. Germline CDR1 reads GTSNPN; CDR2 reads SVGIG (reference sequence). V shed 2 bases, J shed 4 bases, and the junction held 12 bases outside the gene matches. The CDR3 DNA reads as TGTGCCTGGAGTCCACGGACAGGGACTAAGGTCTATGGCTACACCTTC. Protein: CAWSPRTGTKVYGYTF.

The V and J genes are TRBV18 and TRBJ1-1; D is unresolved. V was shortened by 2 bases and J by 8 bases, with 6 bases between the two germline ends. Germline V gene lookup returns CDR1 KGHSH and CDR2 LQKENI. This CDR3 contains 11 residues. In DNA, the CDR3 is TGTGCCAGCTCACCAGTCGGGGAAGCTTTCTTT. It codes for CASSPVGEAFF.

The V gene is TRBV6-5, the J gene TRBJ2-5, with TRBD2 matching over 8 bases. V lost 2 bases and J lost 5; bases outside the gene matches: 4. CDR3 length equals 14 residues. Germline CDR1 and CDR2: MNHEY and SVGAGI. DNA of the CDR3: TGTGCCAGCAGTTACCCGGGGGGGGTGGAGACCCAGTACTTC. It codes for CASSYPGGVETQYF.

The gene calls are TRBV10-3 and TRBJ2-7; D is undetermined. V gave up 6 bases and J gave up 0 bases, with 12 bases separating them. From germline, CDR1 is ENHRY and CDR2 SYGVKD. This CDR3 spans 14 amino acids. CDR3 in DNA: TGTGCCATCAGGTTCGCACCAAACTCCTACGAGCAGTACTTC. Amino acids: CAIRFAPNSYEQYF.

The chain employs TRBV6-5 and TRBJ2-7; D is possibly TRBD2 (5 bases). V was clipped by 6 bases and J by 7 bases, with 10 bases between them. The V gene's germline CDR1 is MNHEY and CDR2 SVGAGI. The CDR3 loop spans 11 amino acids. CDR3 sequence reads: CASSAGGEQYF. The CDR3 bases are TGTGCCAGCAGCGCGGGTGGGGAGCAGTACTTC.

This chain joins TRBV6-4 and TRBJ2-7; D possibly corresponds to TRBD1 (6 bases). Germline CDR1 and CDR2: MRHNA and SNTAGT. V lost 8 bases and J lost 6, with 17 bases in between. The CDR3 runs 13 residues. CDR3: CASSRTDRGEQYF. DNA of the CDR3: TGTGCCAGCTCTCGGACAGACAGAGGCGAGCAGTACTTC.

This clone was observed a single time. The V gene is TRBV6-5, the J gene TRBJ2-7; weak D call: TRBD2 (5 bases). The V end was cut by 0 bases, the J end by 1 base, with 10 bases between. The CDR3 extends over 15 amino acids. Germline CDR1 reads MNHEY; CDR2 reads SVGAGI. The CDR3 DNA is TGTGCCAGCAGTTACTCCGGGAAGAATTCCTACGAGCAGTACTTC. Translating it yields CASSYSGKNSYEQYF.

This clone has only a few counts. The DNA of the CDR3 is TGTGCCAGCAGTGAAGAGGGCTCTGGGGCCAACGTCCTGACTTTC. Protein: CASSEEGSGANVLTF. J is TRBJ2-6 and V is TRBV6-4; perhaps TRBD2 as D (5 bases). CDR1 and CDR2 from the germline V gene are MRHNA and SNTAGT. CDR3 length equals 15 residues. V shed 3 bases and J shed 0 bases, with 6 bases lying between them.